The subject of this entry is one T cell receptor (beta chain). Germline CDR1 reads MNHEY; CDR2 reads SMNVEV (reference sequence). The CDR3 sequence is 16 residues long. After removal of 5 bases from V and 7 bases from J, the junction contained 17 bases not matched to a gene. The entry originates in a study of blood T cell repertoires in COVID-19. Some clones are missing from TCRdb's copy, which holds only in-frame ones; the method was immunoSEQ multiplex PCR. This sample has 270,000 or so clones; approximately 89% occur once, and the top ten carry 1% to 1.5%. The clonotype originates from a woman in her thirties or forties with acute COVID-19. The sequencing input was PBMCs or T cells enriched from blood (not recorded which). The chain has TRBV27 and TRBJ2-7, with 7 bases fitting TRBD2. The chain's CDR3 is CASSGLSGGRGLEQYF. For the CDR3, the DNA is TGTGCCAGCAGTGGACTTAGCGGAGGGAGGGGTCTTGAGCAGTACTTC.